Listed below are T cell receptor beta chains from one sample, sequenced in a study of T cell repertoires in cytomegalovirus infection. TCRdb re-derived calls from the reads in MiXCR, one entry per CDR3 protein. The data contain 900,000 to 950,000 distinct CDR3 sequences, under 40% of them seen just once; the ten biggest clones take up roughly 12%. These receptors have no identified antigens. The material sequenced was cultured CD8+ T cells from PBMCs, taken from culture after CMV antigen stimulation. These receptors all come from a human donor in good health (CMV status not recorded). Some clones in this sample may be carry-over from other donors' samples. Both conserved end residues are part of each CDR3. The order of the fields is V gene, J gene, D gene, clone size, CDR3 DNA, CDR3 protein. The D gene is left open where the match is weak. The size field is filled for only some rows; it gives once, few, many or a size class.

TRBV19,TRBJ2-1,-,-,TGTGTCAGTAGTATCGGTCCGAGCTCCTACAATGAGCAGTTCTTC,CVSSIGPSSYNEQFF
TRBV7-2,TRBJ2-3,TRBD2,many,TGTGCCAGCAGCTTTCCGACTAGCGGGGGGGATGCTAGCACAGATACGCAGTATTTT,CASSFPTSGGDASTDTQYF
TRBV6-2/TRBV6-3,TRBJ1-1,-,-,TGTGCCAGCAGTCATGAGCCCTGGGGAGCTTTCTTT,CASSHEPWGAFF
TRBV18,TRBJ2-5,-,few,TGTGCCAGCTCAGCAGGAGGAGGAATCCTGGAGACCCAGTACTTC,CASSAGGGILETQYF
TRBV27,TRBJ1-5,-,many,TGTGCCAACTGGGGGGGCAATCAGCCCCAGCATTTT,CANWGGNQPQHF
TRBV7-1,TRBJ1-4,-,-,TGTGCCAGCAGCTCAAGCGGGGGGATTGGGGAAAAACTGTTTTTT,CASSSSGGIGEKLFF
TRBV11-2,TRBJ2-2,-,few,TGTGCCAGCAGCTTAGTAGAGTTTAACACCGGGGAGCTGTTTTTT,CASSLVEFNTGELFF
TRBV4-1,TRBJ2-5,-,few,TGCGCCAGCAGCCTCCACACTTGGCAGGGGAAAGAGACCCAGTACTTC,CASSLHTWQGKETQYF
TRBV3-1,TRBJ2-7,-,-,TGTGCCAGCAGCCAGCGGGACAGAAAGTACGAGCAGTACTTC,CASSQRDRKYEQYF
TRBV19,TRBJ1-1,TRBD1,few,TGTGCCAGTACCCCGGACAGGTGGACTGAAGCTTTCTTT,CASTPDRWTEAFF